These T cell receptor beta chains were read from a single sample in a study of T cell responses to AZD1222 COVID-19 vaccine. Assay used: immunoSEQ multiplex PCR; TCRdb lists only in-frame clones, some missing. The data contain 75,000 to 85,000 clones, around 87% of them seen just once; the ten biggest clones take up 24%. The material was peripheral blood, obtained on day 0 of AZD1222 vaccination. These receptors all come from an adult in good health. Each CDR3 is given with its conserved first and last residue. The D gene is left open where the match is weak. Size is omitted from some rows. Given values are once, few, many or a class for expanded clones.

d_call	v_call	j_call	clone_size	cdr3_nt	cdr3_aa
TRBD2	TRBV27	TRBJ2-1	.	TGTGCCATCGGGAGGAGGAGCGGGGACAATGAGCAGTTCTTC	CAIGRRSGDNEQFF
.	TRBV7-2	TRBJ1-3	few	TGTGCCAGCAGCCCCTCAATTGGAAACACCATATATTTT	CASSPSIGNTIYF
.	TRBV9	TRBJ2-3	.	TGTGCCAGCAGCGTAGGGGAACTATCCACAGATACGCAGTATTTT	CASSVGELSTDTQYF
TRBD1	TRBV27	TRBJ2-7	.	TGTGCCAGCAGTTTACCCGGGACAGGGGGTTTCTACGAGCAGTACTTC	CASSLPGTGGFYEQYF
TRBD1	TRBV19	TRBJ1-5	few	TGTGCCAGTAGCCCGACAGGGCCTGATCAGCCCCAGCATTTT	CASSPTGPDQPQHF
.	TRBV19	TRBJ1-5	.	TGTGCCAGTAGGGACGGTAGCAATCAGCCCCAGCATTTT	CASRDGSNQPQHF
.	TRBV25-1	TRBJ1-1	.	TGTGCCAGCAAGAGGGAAATTAACACTGAAGCTTTCTTT	CASKREINTEAFF
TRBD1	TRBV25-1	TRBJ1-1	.	TGTGCCAGCGCGGACAGGGATGGAATGAACACTGAAGCTTTCTTT	CASADRDGMNTEAFF
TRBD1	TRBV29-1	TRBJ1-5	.	TGCAGCGCCTCGACAGGGAACGATCAGCCCCAGCATTTT	CSASTGNDQPQHF
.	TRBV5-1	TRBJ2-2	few	TGCGCCAGCAGCTTGGAGGGGACGGCAAGTCCCGGGGAGCTGTTTTTT	CASSLEGTASPGELFF
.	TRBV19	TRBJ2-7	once	TGTGCCAGTAGGGCACAGGGTGGCTACGAGCAGTACTTC	CASRAQGGYEQYF
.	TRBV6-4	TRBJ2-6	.	TGTGCCAGCAGCCCCAGCTCTGGGGCCAACGTCCTGACTTTC	CASSPSSGANVLTF
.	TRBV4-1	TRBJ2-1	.	TGCGCCAGCAGCTCTAGAGCAGACAATGAGCAGTTCTTC	CASSSRADNEQFF
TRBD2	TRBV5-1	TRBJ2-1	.	TGCGCCAGCAGCTCGATGACTAGCGGGTACAATGAGCAGTTCTTC	CASSSMTSGYNEQFF
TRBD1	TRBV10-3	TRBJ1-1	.	TGTGCCATCGGAGGGACAGGGGGAATGGCTGAAGCTTTCTTT	CAIGGTGGMAEAFF
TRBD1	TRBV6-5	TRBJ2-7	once	TGTGCCATCCACCGCGGGACAGGGAGCTCCTACGAGCAGTACTTC	CAIHRGTGSSYEQYF
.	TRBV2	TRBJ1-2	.	TGTGCCAGCAGTGTAGACCAGGGCTACACCTTC	CASSVDQGYTF
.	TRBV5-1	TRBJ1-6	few	TGCGCCAGCAGCACGGGGCTTAATTCACCCCTCCACTTT	CASSTGLNSPLHF
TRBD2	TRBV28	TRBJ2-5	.	TGTGCCAGCAGTTTAGATCGCGGGAGTGGGCAAGAGACCCAGTACTTC	CASSLDRGSGQETQYF
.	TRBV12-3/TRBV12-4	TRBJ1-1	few	TGTGCCAGCAGGTCCACTATGAACACTGAAGCTTTCTTT	CASRSTMNTEAFF
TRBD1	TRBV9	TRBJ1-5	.	TGTGCCAGCAGTGCCGGGACAGGGGTTCAGCCCCAGCATTTT	CASSAGTGVQPQHF
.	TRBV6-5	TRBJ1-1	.	TGTGCCGGAAGAGGGGTTCACACTGAAGCTTTCTTT	CAGRGVHTEAFF
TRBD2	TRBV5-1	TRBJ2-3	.	TGCGCCAGCAGCTTGGAAGGGAGGGGCACAGATACGCAGTATTTT	CASSLEGRGTDTQYF
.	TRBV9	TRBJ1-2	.	TGTGCCAGCAGCGTAGGGGCCCACAGAGATGGCTACACCTTC	CASSVGAHRDGYTF
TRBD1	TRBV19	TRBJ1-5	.	TGTGCCAGTACCGAACAGGGGATCGTGAGCAATCAGCCCCAGCATTTT	CASTEQGIVSNQPQHF
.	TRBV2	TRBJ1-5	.	TGTGCCAGCAGGGAAGCCTATCTCGGGGATAGCAATCAGCCCCAGCATTTT	CASREAYLGDSNQPQHF
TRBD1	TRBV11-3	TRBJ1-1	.	TGTGCCAGCAGCTTAGGTTCGACAGGGAGTGCTTTCTTT	CASSLGSTGSAFF
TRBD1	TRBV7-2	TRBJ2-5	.	TGTGCCAGCAGCCAAATCGACAGGGGTTGGGAGACCCAGTACTTC	CASSQIDRGWETQYF
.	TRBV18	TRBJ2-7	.	TGTGCCAGCTCACCACGCTCCTCCTACGAGCAGTACTTC	CASSPRSSYEQYF
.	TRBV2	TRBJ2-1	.	TGTGCCAGCCACGTCTACAATGAGCAGTTCTTC	CASHVYNEQFF
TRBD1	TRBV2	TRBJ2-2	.	TGTGCCAGCAGGGTGGACAGGGTTACCGGGGAGCTGTTTTTT	CASRVDRVTGELFF
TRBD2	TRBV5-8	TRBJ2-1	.	TGTGCCAGCAGCCTAGCGGGAGCCGGGTACAATGAGCAGTTCTTC	CASSLAGAGYNEQFF
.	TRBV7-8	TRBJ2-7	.	TGTGCCAGCAGCCGGGACGGTCCCTACGAGCAGTACTTC	CASSRDGPYEQYF
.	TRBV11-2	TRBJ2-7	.	TGTGCCAGCAGCCCACAAAGGGGAGAGCAGTACTTC	CASSPQRGEQYF
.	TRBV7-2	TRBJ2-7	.	TGTGCCAGCAGCCCGGCCTATTTCTCCTACGAGCAGTACTTC	CASSPAYFSYEQYF
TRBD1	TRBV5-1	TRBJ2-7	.	TGCGCCAGCAGCTTGGCAGGGACAGGGCCGGGGGAGCAGTACTTC	CASSLAGTGPGEQYF
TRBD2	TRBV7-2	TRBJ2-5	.	TGTGCCAGCAGCTTTACTAGCGGGAGCCAAGAGACCCAGTACTTC	CASSFTSGSQETQYF